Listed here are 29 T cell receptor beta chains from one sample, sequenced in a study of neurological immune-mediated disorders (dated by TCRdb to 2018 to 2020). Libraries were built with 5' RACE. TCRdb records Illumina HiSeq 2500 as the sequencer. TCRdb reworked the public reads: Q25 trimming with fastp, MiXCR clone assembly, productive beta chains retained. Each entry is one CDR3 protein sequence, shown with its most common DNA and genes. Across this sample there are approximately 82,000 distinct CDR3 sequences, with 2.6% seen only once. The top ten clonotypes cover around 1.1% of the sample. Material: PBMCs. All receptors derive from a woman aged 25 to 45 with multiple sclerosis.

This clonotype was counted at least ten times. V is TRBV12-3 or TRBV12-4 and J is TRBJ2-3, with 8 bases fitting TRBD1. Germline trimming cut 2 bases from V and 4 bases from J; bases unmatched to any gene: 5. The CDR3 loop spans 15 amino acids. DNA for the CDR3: TGTGCCAGCAGTTTACAGGGGGCATTCGCAGATACGCAGTATTTT. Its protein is CASSLQGAFADTQYF.

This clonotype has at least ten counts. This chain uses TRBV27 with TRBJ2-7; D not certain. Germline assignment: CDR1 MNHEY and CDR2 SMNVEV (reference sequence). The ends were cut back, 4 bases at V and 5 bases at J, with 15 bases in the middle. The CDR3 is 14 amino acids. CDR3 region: CASSSIPLADEQYF. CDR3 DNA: TGTGCCAGCAGTTCCATTCCTTTGGCGGACGAGCAGTACTTC.

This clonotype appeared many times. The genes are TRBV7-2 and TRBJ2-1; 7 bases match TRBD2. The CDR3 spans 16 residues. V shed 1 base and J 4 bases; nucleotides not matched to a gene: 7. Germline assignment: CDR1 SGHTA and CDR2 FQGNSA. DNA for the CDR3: TGTGCCAGCAGCTTAGGCCTAGCGGCCTTTTACAATGAGCAGTTCTTC. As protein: CASSLGLAAFYNEQFF.

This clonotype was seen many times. The CDR3 DNA reads as TGTGCCAGAGGTAGGGGCCGTCGCAATCAGCCCCAGCATTTT. Its translation is CARGRGRRNQPQHF. This chain connects TRBV9 to TRBJ1-5; the D gene is possibly TRBD1 (5 bases). Trimming cost V 8 bases and J 2 bases, with 14 bases left between them. CDR3 length: 14 amino acids. CDR1 and CDR2 (germline): SGDLS, YYNGEE.

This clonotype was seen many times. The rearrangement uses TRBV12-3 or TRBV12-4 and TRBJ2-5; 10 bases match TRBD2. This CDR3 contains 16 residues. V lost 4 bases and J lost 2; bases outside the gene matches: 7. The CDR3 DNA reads TGTGCCAGCAGTTCCCGGGGAGCGGGAGGGCAAGAGACCCAGTACTTC. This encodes CASSSRGAGGQETQYF.

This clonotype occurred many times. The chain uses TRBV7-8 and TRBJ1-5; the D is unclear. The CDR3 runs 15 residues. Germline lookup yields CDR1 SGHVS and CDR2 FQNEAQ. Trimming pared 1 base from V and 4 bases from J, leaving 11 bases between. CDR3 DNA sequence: TGTGCCAGCAGCTTAGTTCGGCATGGGAATCAGCCCCAGCATTTT. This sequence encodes CASSLVRHGNQPQHF.

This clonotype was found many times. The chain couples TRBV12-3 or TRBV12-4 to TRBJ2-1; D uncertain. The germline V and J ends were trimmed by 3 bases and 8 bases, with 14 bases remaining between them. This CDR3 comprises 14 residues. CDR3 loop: CASSFFLIWDEQFF. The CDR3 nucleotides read TGTGCCAGCAGTTTCTTCCTGATATGGGATGAGCAGTTCTTC.

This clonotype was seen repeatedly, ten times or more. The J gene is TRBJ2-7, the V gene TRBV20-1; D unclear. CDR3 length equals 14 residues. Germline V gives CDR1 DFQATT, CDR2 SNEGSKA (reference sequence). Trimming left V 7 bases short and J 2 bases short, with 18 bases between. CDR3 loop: CSGKPGLRPYEQYF. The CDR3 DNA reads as TGCAGTGGTAAGCCGGGCCTAAGGCCCTACGAGCAGTACTTC.

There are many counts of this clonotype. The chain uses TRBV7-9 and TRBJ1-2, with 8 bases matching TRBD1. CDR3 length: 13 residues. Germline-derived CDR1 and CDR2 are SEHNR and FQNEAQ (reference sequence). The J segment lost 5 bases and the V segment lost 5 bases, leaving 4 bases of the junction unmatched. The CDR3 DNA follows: TGTGCCAGCAGCGAAACAGGGGGATATGGCTACACCTTC. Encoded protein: CASSETGGYGYTF.

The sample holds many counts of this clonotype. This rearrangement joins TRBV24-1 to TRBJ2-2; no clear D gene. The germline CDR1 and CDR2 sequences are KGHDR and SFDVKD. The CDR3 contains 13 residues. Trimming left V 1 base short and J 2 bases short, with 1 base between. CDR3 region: CATSDFNTGELFF. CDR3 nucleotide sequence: TGTGCCACCAGTGATTTCAACACCGGGGAGCTGTTTTTT.

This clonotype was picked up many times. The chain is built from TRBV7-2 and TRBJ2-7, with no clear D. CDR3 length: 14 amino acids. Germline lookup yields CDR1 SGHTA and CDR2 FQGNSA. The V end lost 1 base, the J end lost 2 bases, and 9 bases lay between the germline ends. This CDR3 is CASSLEMVAYEQYF. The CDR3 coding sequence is TGTGCCAGCAGCTTAGAGATGGTGGCCTACGAGCAGTACTTC. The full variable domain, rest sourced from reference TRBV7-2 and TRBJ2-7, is GAGVSQSPSNKVTEKGKDVELRCDPISGHTALYWYRQSLGQGLEFLIYFQGNSAPDKSGLPSDRFSAERTGGSVSTLTIQRTQQEDSAVYLCASSLEMVAYEQYFGPGTRLTVT.

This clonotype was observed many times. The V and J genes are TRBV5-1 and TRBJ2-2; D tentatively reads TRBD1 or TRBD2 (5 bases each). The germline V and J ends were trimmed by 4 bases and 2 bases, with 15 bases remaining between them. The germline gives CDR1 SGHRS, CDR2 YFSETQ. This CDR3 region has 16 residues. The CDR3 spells CASSLTGTANTGELFF. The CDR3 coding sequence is TGCGCCAGCAGCCTGACCGGGACGGCCAACACCGGGGAGCTGTTTTTT.

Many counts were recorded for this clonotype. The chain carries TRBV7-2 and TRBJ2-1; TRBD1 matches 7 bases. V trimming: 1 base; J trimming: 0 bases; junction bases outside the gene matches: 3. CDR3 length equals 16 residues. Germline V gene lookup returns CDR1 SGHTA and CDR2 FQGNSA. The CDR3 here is CASSLEGGVSYNEQFF. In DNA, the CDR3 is TGTGCCAGCAGCTTAGAAGGGGGCGTCTCCTACAATGAGCAGTTCTTC.

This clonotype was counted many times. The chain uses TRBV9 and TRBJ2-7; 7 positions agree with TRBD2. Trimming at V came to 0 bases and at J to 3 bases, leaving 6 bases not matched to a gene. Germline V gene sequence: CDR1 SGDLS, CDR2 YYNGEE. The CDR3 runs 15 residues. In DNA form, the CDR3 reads TGTGCCAGCAGCGTAGGGTCGGGAGGCAACTACGAGCAGTACTTC. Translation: CASSVGSGGNYEQYF.

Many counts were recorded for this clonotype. The CDR3 coding sequence is TGTGCCAGCAGTTATCGGGGCGGCTACACTGAAGCTTTCTTT. It codes for CASSYRGGYTEAFF. The V and J genes are TRBV27 and TRBJ1-1; weak D call: TRBD1 (5 bases). V lost 4 bases, J lost 3 bases, and 12 bases lay in between. The CDR3 runs to 14 residues. Germline assignment: CDR1 MNHEY and CDR2 SMNVEV (reference sequence).

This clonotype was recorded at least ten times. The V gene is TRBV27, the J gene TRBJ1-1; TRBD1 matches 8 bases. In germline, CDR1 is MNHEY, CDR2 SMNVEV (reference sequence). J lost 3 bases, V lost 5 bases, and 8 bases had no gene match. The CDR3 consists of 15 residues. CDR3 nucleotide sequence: TGTGCCAGCAGTAGCACCCTACAGGGGGACACTGAAGCTTTCTTT. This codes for CASSSTLQGDTEAFF.

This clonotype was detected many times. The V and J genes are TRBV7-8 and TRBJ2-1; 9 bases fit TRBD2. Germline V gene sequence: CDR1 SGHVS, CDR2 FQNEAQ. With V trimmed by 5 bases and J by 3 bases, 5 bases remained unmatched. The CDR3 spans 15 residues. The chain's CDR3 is CASSPRLAVYNEQFF. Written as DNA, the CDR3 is TGTGCCAGCAGCCCGAGACTAGCGGTCTACAATGAGCAGTTCTTC.

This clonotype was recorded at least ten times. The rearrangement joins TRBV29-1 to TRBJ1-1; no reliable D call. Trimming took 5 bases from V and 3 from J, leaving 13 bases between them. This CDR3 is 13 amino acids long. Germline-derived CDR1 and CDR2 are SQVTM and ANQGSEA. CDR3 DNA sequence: TGCAGCGTTCTGCCGGCGGCGGACACTGAAGCTTTCTTT. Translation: CSVLPAADTEAFF.

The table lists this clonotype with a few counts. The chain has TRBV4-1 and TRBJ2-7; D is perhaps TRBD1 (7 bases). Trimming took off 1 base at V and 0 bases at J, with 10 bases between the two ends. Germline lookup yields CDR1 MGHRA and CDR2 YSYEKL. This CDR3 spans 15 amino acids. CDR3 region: CASSQGRGASYEQYF. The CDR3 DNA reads TGCGCCAGCAGCCAAGGCAGGGGGGCCTCCTACGAGCAGTACTTC.

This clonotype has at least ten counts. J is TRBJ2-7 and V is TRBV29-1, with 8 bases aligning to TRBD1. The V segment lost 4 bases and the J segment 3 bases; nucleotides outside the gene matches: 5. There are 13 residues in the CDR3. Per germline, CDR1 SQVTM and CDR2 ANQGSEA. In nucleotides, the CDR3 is TGCAGCGTTGCCCGGACAGGGTTCTACGAGCAGTACTTC. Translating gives CSVARTGFYEQYF.

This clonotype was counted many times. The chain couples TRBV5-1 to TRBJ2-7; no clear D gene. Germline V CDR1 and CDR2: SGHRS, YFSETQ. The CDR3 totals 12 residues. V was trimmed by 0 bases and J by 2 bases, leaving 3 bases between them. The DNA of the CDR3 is TGCGCCAGCAGCTTGGCCCCCTACGAGCAGTACTTC. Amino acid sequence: CASSLAPYEQYF.

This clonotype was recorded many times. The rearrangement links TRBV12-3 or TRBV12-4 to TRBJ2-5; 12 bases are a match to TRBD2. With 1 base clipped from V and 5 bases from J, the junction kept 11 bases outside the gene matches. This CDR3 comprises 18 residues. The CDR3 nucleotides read TGTGCCAGCAGTTTAGATGGGGTGACTAGCGGGAGTAGGGAGACCCAGTACTTC. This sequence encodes CASSLDGVTSGSRETQYF.

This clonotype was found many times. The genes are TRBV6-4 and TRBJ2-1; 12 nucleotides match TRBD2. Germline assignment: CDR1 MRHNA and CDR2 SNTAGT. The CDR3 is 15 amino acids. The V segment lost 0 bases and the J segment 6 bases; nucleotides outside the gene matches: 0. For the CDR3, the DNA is TGTGCCAGCAGTGACTCGACTAGCGGGAGCAATGAGCAGTTCTTC. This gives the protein CASSDSTSGSNEQFF.

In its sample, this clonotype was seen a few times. The CDR3 nucleotides are TGCAGTGCCGCTAGAGGGTCTAGCGGGATATACAATGAGCAGTTCTTC. Protein product: CSAARGSSGIYNEQFF. The chain employs TRBV20-1 and TRBJ2-1, with 9 bases that match TRBD2. J lost 4 bases, V lost 6 bases, and 13 bases had no gene match. CDR3 length equals 16 residues. From germline, CDR1 is DFQATT and CDR2 SNEGSKA (reference sequence).

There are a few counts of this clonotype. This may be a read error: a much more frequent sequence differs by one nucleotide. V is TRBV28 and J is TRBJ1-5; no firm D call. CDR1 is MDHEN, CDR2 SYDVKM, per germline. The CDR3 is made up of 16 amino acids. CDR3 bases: TGTGTCAGCAGTCCCTCTCCGGGCTATAGCAATCAGCCCCAGCATTTT. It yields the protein CVSSPSPGYSNQPQHF.

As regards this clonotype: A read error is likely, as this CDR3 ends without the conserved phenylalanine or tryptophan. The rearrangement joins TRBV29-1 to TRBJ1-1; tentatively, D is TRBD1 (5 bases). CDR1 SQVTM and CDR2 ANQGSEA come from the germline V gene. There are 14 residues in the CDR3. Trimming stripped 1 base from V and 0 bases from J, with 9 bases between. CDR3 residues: CSVEAGTLNTEAFN. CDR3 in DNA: TGCAGCGTTGAAGCCGGGACTCTGAACACTGAAGCTTTCAAT.

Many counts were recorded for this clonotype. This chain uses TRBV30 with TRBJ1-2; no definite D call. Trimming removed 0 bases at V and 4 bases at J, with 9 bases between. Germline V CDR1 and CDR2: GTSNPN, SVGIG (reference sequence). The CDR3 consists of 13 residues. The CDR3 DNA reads TGTGCCTGGAGTGTAAAGGGATCCTATGGCTACACCTTC. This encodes CAWSVKGSYGYTF.

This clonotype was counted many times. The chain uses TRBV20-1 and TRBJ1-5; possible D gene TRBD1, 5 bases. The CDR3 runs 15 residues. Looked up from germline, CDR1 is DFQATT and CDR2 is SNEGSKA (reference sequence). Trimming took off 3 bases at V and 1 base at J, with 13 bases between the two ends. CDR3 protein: CSASPQDTSNQPQHF. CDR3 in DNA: TGCAGTGCTAGTCCGCAGGACACGAGCAATCAGCCCCAGCATTTT.

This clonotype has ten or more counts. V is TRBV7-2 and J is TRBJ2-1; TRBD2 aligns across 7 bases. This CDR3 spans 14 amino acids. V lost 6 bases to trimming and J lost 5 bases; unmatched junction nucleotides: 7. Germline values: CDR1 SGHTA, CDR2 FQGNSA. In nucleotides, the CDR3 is TGTGCCAGCAGGGAGCGGGATCTCAACAATGAGCAGTTCTTC. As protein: CASRERDLNNEQFF.